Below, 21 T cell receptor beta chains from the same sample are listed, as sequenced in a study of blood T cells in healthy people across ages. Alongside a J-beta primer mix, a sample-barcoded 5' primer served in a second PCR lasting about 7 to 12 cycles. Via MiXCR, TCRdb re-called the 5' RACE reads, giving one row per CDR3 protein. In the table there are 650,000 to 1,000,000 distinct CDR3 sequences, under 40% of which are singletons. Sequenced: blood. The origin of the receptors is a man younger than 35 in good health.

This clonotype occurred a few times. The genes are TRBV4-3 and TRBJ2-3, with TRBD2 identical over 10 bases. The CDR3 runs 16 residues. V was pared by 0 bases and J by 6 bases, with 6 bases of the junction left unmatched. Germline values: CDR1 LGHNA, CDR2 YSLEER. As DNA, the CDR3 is TGCGCCAGCAGCCAAGAGGCTAGCGGGGGATCGGATACGCAGTATTTT. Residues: CASSQEASGGSDTQYF.

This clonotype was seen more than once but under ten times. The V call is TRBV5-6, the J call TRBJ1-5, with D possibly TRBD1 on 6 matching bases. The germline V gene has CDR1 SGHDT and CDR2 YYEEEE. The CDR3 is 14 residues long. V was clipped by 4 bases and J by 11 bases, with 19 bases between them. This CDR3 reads CASSHREEGVTQHF. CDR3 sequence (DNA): TGTGCCAGCAGCCACAGGGAAGAGGGGGTCACCCAGCATTTT. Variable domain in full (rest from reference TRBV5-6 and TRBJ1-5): DAGVTQSPTHLIKTRGQQVTLRCSPKSGHDTVSWYQQALGQGPQFIFQYYEEEERQRGNFPDRFSGHQFPNYSSELNVNALLLGDSALYLCASSHREEGVTQHFGDGTRLSIL.

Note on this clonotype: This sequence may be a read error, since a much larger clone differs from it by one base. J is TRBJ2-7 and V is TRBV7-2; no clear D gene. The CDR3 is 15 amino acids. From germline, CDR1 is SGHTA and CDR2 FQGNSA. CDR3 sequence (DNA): TGTGCCAGCAGCTTAGATGAGCAGGTCGCCTACGAGCGGTACTTC. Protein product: CASSLDEQVAYERYF.

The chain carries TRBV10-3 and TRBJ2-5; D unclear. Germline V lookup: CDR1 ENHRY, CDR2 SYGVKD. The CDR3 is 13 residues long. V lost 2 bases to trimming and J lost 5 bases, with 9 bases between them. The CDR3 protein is CAISEKQEETQYF. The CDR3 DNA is TGTGCCATCAGTGAGAAGCAGGAGGAGACCCAGTACTTC.

The DNA for the CDR3 is TGCGCCAGCAGCCAAGATCTTGTGACAATCGGTGGCTACACCTTC. Its translation: CASSQDLVTIGGYTF. The V and J genes are TRBV4-1 and TRBJ1-2; no reliable D call. The V end was cut by 0 bases, the J end by 7 bases, with 15 bases between. The CDR3 extends over 15 amino acids. From germline, CDR1 is MGHRA and CDR2 YSYEKL.

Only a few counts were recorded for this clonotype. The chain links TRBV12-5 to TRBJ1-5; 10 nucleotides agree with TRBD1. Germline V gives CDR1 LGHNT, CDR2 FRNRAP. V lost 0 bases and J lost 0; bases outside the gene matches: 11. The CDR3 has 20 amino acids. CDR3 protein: CASGLVPGQGVPYSNQPQHF. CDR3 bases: TGTGCTAGTGGTTTGGTACCCGGACAGGGGGTCCCGTATAGCAATCAGCCCCAGCATTTT.

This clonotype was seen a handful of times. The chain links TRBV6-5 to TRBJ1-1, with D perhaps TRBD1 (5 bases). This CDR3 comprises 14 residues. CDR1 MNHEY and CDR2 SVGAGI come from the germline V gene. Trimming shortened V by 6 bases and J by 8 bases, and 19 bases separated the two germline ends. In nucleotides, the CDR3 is TGTGCCAGCAGCCCCGACCCCGGGGGAAGGGAAGCTTTCTTT. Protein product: CASSPDPGGREAFF.

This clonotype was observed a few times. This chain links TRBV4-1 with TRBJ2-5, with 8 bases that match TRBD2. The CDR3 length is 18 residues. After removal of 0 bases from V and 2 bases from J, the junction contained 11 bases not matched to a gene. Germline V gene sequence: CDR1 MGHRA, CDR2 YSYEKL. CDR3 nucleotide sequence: TGCGCCAGCAGCCAAGATCTATGGGGCGGGGGGCTGCAAGAGACCCAGTACTTC. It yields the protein CASSQDLWGGGLQETQYF.

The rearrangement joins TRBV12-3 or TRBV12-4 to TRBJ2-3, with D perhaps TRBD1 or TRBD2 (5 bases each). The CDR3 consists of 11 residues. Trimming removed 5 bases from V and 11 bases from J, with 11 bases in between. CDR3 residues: CASSRGAGQYF. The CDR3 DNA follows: TGTGCCAGCAGTCGGGGCGCTGGGCAGTATTTT.

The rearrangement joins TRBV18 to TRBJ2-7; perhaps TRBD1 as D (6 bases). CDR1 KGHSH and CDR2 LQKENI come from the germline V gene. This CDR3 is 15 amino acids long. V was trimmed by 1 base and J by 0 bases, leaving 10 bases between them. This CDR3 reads CASSPRGGNSYEQYF. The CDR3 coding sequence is TGTGCCAGCTCACCACGAGGGGGTAACTCCTACGAGCAGTACTTC.

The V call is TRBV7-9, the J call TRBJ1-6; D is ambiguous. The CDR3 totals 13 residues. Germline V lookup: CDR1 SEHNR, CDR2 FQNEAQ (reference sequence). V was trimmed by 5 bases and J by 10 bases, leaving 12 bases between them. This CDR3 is CASSAEGGSPLHF. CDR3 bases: TGTGCCAGCAGCGCCGAGGGAGGCTCACCCCTCCACTTT.

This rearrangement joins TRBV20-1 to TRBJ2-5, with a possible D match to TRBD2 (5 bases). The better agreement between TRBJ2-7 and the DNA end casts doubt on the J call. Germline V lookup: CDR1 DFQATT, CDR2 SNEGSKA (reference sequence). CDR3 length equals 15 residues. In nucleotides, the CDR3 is TGCAGTGCTAGATTCAGGCTCGGGGAAGCTGCCGAGCAGTACTTC. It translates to CSARFRLGEAAEQYF.

The CDR3 loop reads CASSPEQGGYIQYF. The CDR3 region has the DNA TGTGCCAGCTCACCCGAACAGGGGGGGTACATTCAGTACTTC. J is TRBJ2-4 and V is TRBV18, with D possibly being TRBD1 (8 bases). This CDR3 is built from 14 residues. Germline CDR1 is KGHSH and CDR2 is LQKENI. The V end lost 3 bases, the J end lost 8 bases, and 14 bases lay between the germline ends.

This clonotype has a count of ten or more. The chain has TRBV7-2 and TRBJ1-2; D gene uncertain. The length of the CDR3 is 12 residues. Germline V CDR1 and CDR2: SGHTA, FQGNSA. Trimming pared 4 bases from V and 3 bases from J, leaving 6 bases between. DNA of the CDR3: TGTGCCAGCAGCTCATTGGACTATGGCTACACCTTC. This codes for CASSSLDYGYTF.

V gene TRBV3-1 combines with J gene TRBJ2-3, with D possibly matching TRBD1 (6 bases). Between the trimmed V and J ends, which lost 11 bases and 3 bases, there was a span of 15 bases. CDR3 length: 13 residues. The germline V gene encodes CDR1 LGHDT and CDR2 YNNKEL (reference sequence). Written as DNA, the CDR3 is TGTGCCTCACGGACAGCAGCGACAGATACGCAGTATTTT. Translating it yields CASRTAATDTQYF.

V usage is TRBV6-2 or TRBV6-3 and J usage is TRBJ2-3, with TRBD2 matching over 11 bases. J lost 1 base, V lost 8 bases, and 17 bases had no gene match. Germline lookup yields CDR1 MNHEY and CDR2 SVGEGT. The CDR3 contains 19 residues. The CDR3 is CASVKGLAAGASGTDTQYF. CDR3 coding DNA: TGTGCCAGCGTAAAGGGACTAGCGGCCGGGGCATCCGGCACAGATACGCAGTATTTT.

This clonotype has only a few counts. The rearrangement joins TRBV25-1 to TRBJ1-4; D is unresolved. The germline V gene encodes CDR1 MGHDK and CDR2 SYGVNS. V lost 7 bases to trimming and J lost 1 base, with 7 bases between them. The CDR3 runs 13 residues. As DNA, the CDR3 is TGTGCCAGCATGGGGAGAACTAATGAAAAACTGTTTTTT. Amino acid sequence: CASMGRTNEKLFF.

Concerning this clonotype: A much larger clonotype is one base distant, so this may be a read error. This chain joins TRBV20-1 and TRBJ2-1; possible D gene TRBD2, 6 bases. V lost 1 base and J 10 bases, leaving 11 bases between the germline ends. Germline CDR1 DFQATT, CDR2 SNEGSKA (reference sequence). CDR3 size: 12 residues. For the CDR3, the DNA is TGCAGTGCTAGAGGGACTAACTACGAGCAGTTCTTC. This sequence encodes CSARGTNYEQFF.

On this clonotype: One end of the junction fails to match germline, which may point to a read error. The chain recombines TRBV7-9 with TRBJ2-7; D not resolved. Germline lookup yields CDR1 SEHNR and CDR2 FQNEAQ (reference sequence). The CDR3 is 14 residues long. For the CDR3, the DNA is TGTGCCAGCAGCTTAGGAACGTACTCCTGCGAGCAGTACTTC. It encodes CASSLGTYSCEQYF.

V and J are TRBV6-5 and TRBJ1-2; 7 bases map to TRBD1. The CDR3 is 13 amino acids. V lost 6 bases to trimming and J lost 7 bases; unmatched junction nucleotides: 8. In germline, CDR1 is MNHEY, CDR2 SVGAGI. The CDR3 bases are TGTGCCAGCAGCCGACAGGGCGGTTCTGGCTACACCTTC. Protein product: CASSRQGGSGYTF.

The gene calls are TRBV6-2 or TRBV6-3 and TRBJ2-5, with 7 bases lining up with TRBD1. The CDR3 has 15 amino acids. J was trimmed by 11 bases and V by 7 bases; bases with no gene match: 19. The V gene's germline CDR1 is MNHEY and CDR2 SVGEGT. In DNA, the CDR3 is TGTGCCAGCATAGTTAGAGGGGGCGTCAACAATGAGCAGTACTTC. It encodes CASIVRGGVNNEQYF.